This T cell receptor beta chain came from a study of T cells in Graves' hyperthyroidism and ophthalmopathy. The TCR beta CDR3 regions underwent amplification using RNA transcripts as the source. Researchers ran a first-round RT-PCR on the TCR CDR3 using the HTBI primer set. A single record per CDR3 protein comes from TCRdb applying MiXCR to the multiplex PCR reads. The data contain 700,000 or so distinct CDR3 sequences, about a sixth of them singletons. Stability of Graves' hyperthyroidism was defined as absent ophthalmopathy progression within 18 months. The table lists this clonotype with a few counts. Its antigen is unknown. Study results and caveats: Most clonotypes that expanded in the thyroid above 0.001 also showed up in blood.

V was trimmed by 0 bases and J by 7 bases, leaving 16 bases between them. The length of the CDR3 is 14 residues. From germline, CDR1 is DFQATT and CDR2 SNEGSKA (reference sequence). The rearrangement joins TRBV20-1 to TRBJ2-7; TRBD2 is a possible D gene (6 bases). This TCR was recovered from a man between 18 and 29 years old with Graves' hyperthyroidism. The sample comprised blood. As DNA, the CDR3 is TGCAGTGCTAGAGATCGGGGTAGTCGGGGGGAGCAGTACTTC. Translating it yields CSARDRGSRGEQYF.